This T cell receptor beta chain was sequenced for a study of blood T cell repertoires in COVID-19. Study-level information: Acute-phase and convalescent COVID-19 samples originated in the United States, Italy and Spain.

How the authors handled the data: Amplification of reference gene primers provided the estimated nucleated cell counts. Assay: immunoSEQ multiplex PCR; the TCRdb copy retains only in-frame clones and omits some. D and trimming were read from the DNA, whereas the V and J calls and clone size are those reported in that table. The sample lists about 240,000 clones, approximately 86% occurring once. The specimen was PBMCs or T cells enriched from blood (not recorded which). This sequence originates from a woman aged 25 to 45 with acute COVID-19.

The CDR3 here is CASSSITGGHGYTF. The CDR3 region has the DNA TGTGCCAGCAGTTCGATAACAGGGGGTCATGGCTACACCTTC. J is TRBJ1-2 and V is TRBV27; 8 bases agree with TRBD1. The germline CDR1 and CDR2 sequences are MNHEY and SMNVEV (reference sequence). The J segment lost 6 bases and the V segment lost 4 bases, leaving 7 bases of the junction unmatched. This CDR3 is built from 14 residues.